This TCR beta chain appears in the sequencing data of a study of blood T cell repertoires in COVID-19. The protocol was immunoSEQ multiplex PCR, while the TCRdb copy is restricted to in-frame clones and leaves out a portion. The sample carries under 30,000 clones, approximately 92% recorded once. CDR3 length equals 14 residues. Germline lookup yields CDR1 LNHDA and CDR2 SQIVND (reference sequence). The germline V and J ends were trimmed by 4 bases and 0 bases, with 7 bases remaining between them. This clonotype was obtained from a human donor in a cohort sampled during active COVID-19. The sample taken for sequencing was peripheral blood. The rearrangement joins TRBV19 to TRBJ1-5, with unresolved D. CDR3 sequence reads: CASSKGDSNQPQHF. CDR3 DNA: TGTGCCAGTAGTAAGGGAGATAGCAATCAGCCCCAGCATTTT.